This T cell receptor beta chain comes out of a study of CD4 T cells in relation to SARS-CoV-2 and coronaviruses. Concerning this clone itself: Its antigen is undetermined.

Findings and caveats of the study: In roughly 61% of donors, memory CD4+ clonotypes crossrecognized SARS-CoV-2 and at least one common cold coronavirus spike.

The unexposed donors gave CD4+ T cells in about 2011-2019, prior to COVID-19. The cells were cultured for roughly 11 days before CD4+ T cells were isolated. Each well had two million PBMCs in 5% human AB serum with IL-2. This CDR3 has 15 residues. Germline loops: CDR1 MNHEY, CDR2 SVGAGI. V was pared by 0 bases and J by 5 bases, with 13 bases between. TCRdb's table, derived via immunoSEQ multiplex PCR, lists solely in-frame clones and lacks some. The profile shows approximately 20,000 clones, 77% of them singletons. The sequenced material came from CD4+ T cells from PBMCs, cultured in vitro. This chain links TRBV6-5 with TRBJ1-1, with a possible D match to TRBD1 (5 bases). The clonotype originates from a human donor in good health. The CDR3 DNA reads as TGTGCCAGCAGTTACTCCGCGGGGCTTAGGACTGAAGCTTTCTTT. Protein: CASSYSAGLRTEAFF.